The 11 T cell receptor beta chains listed next were all sequenced from one sample in a study of cytotoxic CD8 clonotypes in ibrutinib-treated CLL. Sequencing used immunoSEQ multiplex PCR; TCRdb keeps in-frame clones, though not all of them. This table has 250,000 to 350,000 clones, around 69% appearing once. Specimen: PBMCs, collected at disease progression, from a patient treated with ibrutinib. Source of these receptors: a human donor with chronic lymphocytic leukemia.

The V call is TRBV9, the J call TRBJ2-1; D gene ambiguous. V was pared by 1 base and J by 7 bases, with 12 bases between. Germline-derived CDR1 and CDR2 are SGDLS and YYNGEE. The CDR3 runs to 14 residues. CDR3 sequence: CASSVRSSRNEQFF. Here the CDR3 DNA reads TGTGCCAGCAGCGTACGTTCTAGTCGTAATGAGCAGTTCTTC.

The CDR3 reads CASSADRAVNEQFF. The CDR3 nucleotides are TGTGCCAGCAGTGCGGACAGGGCTGTGAATGAGCAGTTCTTC. V and J are TRBV6-4 and TRBJ2-1, with 8 nucleotides matching TRBD1. This CDR3 spans 14 amino acids. V was clipped by 4 bases and J by 7 bases; unmatched bases: 6. Looked up from germline, CDR1 is MRHNA and CDR2 is SNTAGT.

CDR3 DNA: TGTGCCAGCAGCGCAACTAGGGGGAGCACAGATACGCAGTATTTT. It is translated as CASSATRGSTDTQYF. The rearrangement uses TRBV9 and TRBJ2-3; tentatively, D is TRBD1 (6 bases). Germline V gene lookup returns CDR1 SGDLS and CDR2 YYNGEE. V was trimmed by 3 bases and J by 0 bases, leaving 11 bases between them. This CDR3 region has 15 residues.

This sequence joins TRBV4-1 and TRBJ2-1; TRBD2 agrees at 14 bases. V trimming: 2 bases; J trimming: 7 bases; junction bases outside the gene matches: 7. CDR1 is MGHRA, CDR2 YSYEKL, per germline. The CDR3 contains 17 residues. CDR3 protein: CASSQHGLAGGLNEQFF. The CDR3 coding sequence is TGCGCCAGCAGCCAACATGGACTAGCGGGGGGACTGAATGAGCAGTTCTTC.

The rearrangement joins TRBV9 to TRBJ2-2, with D unclear. V lost 4 bases and J lost 0, with 4 bases in between. CDR1 is SGDLS and CDR2 is YYNGEE in the germline V gene. This CDR3 comprises 13 residues. The chain's CDR3 is CASSPPNTGELFF. DNA for the CDR3: TGTGCCAGCAGCCCCCCGAACACCGGGGAGCTGTTTTTT. The variable domain in full, with the rest retrieved from reference TRBV9 and TRBJ2-2, is DSGVTQTPKHLITATGQRVTLRCSPRSGDLSVYWYQQSLDQGLQFLIQYYNGEERAKGNILERFSAQQFPDLHSELNLSSLELGDSALYFCASSPPNTGELFFGEGSRLTVL.

The J gene is TRBJ1-4, the V gene TRBV28; D perhaps matches TRBD1 (5 bases). Germline V lookup: CDR1 MDHEN, CDR2 SYDVKM. Between the trimmed V and J ends, which lost 6 bases and 4 bases, there was a span of 12 bases. This CDR3 has 14 residues. DNA for the CDR3: TGTGCCAGCAGCCCCCCGGGACTTAATGAAAAACTGTTTTTT. It codes for CASSPPGLNEKLFF.

V is TRBV6-6 and J is TRBJ2-5; TRBD2 matches 8 bases. The CDR3 length is 16 residues. The V gene end was trimmed by 0 bases and the J gene end by 5 bases; junction bases not matched to a gene: 8. The germline gives CDR1 MNHNY, CDR2 SVGAGI (reference sequence). For the CDR3, the DNA is TGTGCCAGCAGTTACTCGATCGGGGGGGCTCGGGAGACCCAGTACTTC. Amino acids: CASSYSIGGARETQYF.

This clone has just one count. The genes are TRBV7-9 and TRBJ2-1; D is ambiguous. Trimming left V 7 bases short and J 8 bases short, with 18 bases between. There are 14 residues in the CDR3. Germline V gives CDR1 SEHNR, CDR2 FQNEAQ (reference sequence). CDR3 sequence: CASTQDGFWDEQFF. The CDR3, as DNA: TGTGCCAGCACCCAGGACGGATTTTGGGATGAGCAGTTCTTC. Complete variable domain (other parts from reference TRBV7-9 and TRBJ2-1): DTGVSQNPRHKITKRGQNVTFRCDPISEHNRLYWYRQTLGQGPEFLTYFQNEAQLEKSRLLSDRFSAERPKGSFSTLEIQRTEQGDSAMYLCASTQDGFWDEQFFGPGTRLTVL.

The V gene is TRBV14, the J gene TRBJ2-2; 8 bases match TRBD1. This CDR3 has 19 amino acids. Germline CDR1 and CDR2: SGHDN and FVKESK. The junction had 12 bases not matched to a gene; V was cut back by 0 bases and J by 3 bases. As DNA, the CDR3 is TGTGCCAGCAGCCAAGAGTACTGGGCAGGGGGCAGAGACACCGGGGAGCTGTTTTTT. It translates to CASSQEYWAGGRDTGELFF.

The CDR3 region is CASSYYRGPQLNEKLFF. The CDR3, as DNA: TGTGCCAGCAGCTACTACAGGGGACCACAACTAAATGAAAAACTGTTTTTT. The chain joins TRBV25-1 to TRBJ1-4; 7 bases are shared with TRBD1. Germline CDR1 and CDR2: MGHDK and SYGVNS. Germline trimming cut 6 bases from V and 5 bases from J; bases unmatched to any gene: 15. CDR3 length: 17 residues.

The sample holds a few counts of this clone. This sequence joins TRBV5-1 and TRBJ2-7; 7 bases are shared with TRBD1. The CDR3 is made up of 12 amino acids. CDR1 and CDR2 (germline): SGHRS, YFSETQ. J gave up 6 bases and V 2 bases, and 2 bases lay outside the gene matches. CDR3 residues: CASSFRDSEQYF. The DNA of the CDR3 is TGCGCCAGCAGCTTCCGGGACAGCGAGCAGTACTTC.